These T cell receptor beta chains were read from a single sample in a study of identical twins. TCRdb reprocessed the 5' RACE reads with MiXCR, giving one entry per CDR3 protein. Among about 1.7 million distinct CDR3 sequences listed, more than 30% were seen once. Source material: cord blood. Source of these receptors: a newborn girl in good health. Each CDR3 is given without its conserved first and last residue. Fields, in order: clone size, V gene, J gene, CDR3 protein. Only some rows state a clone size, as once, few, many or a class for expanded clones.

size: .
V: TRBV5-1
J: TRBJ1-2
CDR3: ASSLAGIGPNYGYT

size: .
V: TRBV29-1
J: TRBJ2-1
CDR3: SVSTAYNEQF

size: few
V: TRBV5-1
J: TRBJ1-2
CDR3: ASSSTPGQAYGYT

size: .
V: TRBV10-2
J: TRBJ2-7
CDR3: ASSGSGRVEQY

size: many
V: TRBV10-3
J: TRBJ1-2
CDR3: AISESGVGYT

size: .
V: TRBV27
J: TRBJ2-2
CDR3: ASSVETGGSGELF

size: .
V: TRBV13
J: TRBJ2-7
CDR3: ASAGTVGSYEQY

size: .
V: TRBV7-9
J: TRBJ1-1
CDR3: ASLSPSTGRTEAF

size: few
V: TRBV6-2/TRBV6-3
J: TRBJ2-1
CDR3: ASSYPRRGWTPYNEQF

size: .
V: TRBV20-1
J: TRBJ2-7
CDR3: SARHYFGGPYEQY

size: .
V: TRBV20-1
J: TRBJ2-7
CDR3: SARPTSGAREQY

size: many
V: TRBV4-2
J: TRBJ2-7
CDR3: ASSLSEGSYEQY

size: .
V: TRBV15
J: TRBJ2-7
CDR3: ATSRFTGSSYEQY

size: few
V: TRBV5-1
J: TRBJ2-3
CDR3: ASSLSTSGGITDTQY

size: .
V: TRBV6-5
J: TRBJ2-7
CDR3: ASSYRGLELYEQY

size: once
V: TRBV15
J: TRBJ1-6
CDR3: ATSRFSGRGAHNSPLH

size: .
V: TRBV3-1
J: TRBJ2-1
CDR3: ASSQGAPGHEQF

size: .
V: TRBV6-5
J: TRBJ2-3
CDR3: ASSWLAGNTDTQY

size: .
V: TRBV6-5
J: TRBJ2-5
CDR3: ASSYRRDETQY

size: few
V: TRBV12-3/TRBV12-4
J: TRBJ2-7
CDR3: ASRAGTSGTYEQY

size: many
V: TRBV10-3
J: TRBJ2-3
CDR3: AISPGLNTDTQY

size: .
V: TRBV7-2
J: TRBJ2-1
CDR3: ASSPPDWSSYNEQF

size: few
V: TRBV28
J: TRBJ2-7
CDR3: ASSLFLTSGSYEQY

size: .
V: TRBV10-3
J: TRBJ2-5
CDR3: AIRGGLAEETQY

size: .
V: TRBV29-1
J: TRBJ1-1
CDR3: SVTGTGNGAEAF

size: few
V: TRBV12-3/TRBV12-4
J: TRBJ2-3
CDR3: ASSFQGRFTDTQY

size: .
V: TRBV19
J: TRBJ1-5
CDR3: ASSIWEHSNQPQH

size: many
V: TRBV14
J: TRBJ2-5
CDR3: ASSPSYPAPGETQY

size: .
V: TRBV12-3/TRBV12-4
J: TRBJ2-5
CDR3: ASSPTALAGGYNEQY

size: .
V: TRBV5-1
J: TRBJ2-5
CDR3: ASSFEGQGSGQY

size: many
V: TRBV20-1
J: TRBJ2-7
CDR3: SARTSSYEQY

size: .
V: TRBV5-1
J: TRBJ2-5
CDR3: ASSLLAGVRETQY

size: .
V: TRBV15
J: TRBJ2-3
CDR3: ATSKKNTDTQY

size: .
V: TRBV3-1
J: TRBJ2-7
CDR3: ASSQRGPPSYEQY

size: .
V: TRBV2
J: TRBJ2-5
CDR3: ASSLLGGGETQY

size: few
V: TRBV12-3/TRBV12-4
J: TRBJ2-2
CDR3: ASSYRTSGRVGELF

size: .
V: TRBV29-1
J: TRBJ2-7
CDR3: SVESGVPDEQY

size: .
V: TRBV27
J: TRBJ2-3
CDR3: ASSSPASGSPDTQY

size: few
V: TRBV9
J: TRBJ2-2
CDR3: ASSGTGWAGELF

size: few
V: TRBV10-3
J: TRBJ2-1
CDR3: AISETQGNSNEQF

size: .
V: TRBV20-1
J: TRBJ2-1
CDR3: SASQGVGSYNEQF

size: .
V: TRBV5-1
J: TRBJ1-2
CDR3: ASSIADRGYGYT

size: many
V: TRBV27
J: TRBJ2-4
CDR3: ASSFGPGIQY

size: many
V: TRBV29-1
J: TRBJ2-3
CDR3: SVVRGPLTDTQY

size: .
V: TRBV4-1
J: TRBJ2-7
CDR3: ASSPPTGSHEQY

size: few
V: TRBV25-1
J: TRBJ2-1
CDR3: ASSESPGTGDPNEQF